A single T cell receptor beta chain is shown here with its context. Its antigen is unidentified. This specimen belongs to a study of radiation and T cells in renal cell carcinoma. Time point in this sample: blood 4 weeks post-SBRT, at nephrectomy. Treatment indicated: 15 Gy SBRT to primary tumor, nephrectomy 4 weeks later. Nephrectomy followed 15 Gy stereotactic body radiation by 4 weeks. Blood was sampled at baseline, 2 weeks and 4 weeks after SBRT. Clear cell pathology was present in this patient's renal cell carcinoma. Clones were read by immunoSEQ multiplex PCR, and TCRdb kept only the in-frame ones, dropping some. The data contain about 86,000 clones, 70% to 90% of them seen just once; the ten biggest clones take up roughly 8.8%. The CDR3 contains 16 residues. The V gene lost 4 bases and the J gene lost 1 base, with 11 bases spanning the gap. CDR1 and CDR2 (germline): PRHDT, FYEKMQ (reference sequence).

Findings and limits, study-wide: Pretreatment tumor biopsies were lacking, so baseline clonotypes are unknown.

Material: blood, obtained from a patient whose treatment included radiotherapy and nephrectomy. The sequence came from a man aged 50-60 years with renal cell carcinoma. The chain combines TRBV13 with TRBJ2-6, with D unclear. The CDR3 reads CASSSRRESGANVLTF. The DNA for the CDR3 is TGTGCCAGCAGCTCCCGAAGGGAATCTGGGGCCAACGTCCTGACTTTC. Looking up the rest from reference TRBV13 and TRBJ2-6 gives the full variable domain: AAGVIQSPRHLIKEKRETATLKCYPIPRHDTVYWYQQGPGQDPQFLISFYEKMQSDKGSIPDRFSAQQFSDYHSELNMSSLELGDSALYFCASSSRRESGANVLTFGAGSRLTVL.